This T cell receptor beta chain was found in a study of sequential checkpoint blockade in melanoma. The CDR3 has 15 residues. V trimming: 1 base; J trimming: 8 bases; junction bases outside the gene matches: 4. CDR1 and CDR2 (germline): MGHRA, YSYEKL. This clone was seen ten or more times. Produced via immunoSEQ multiplex PCR; TCRdb's table is partial and in-frame only. The sample lists some 22,000 clones, around 25% occurring once. Documented treatment: randomized to nivolumab then ipilimumab (arm A) or the reverse (arm B). The chain uses TRBV4-1 and TRBJ2-2, with 10 bases identical to TRBD2. Material: tumor tissue (inferred from file names), obtained from a patient given nivolumab and ipilimumab in sequence. This TCR came from a human donor with melanoma. DNA of the CDR3: TGCGCCAGCAGCCAAGCGGAACTAGCGGGAGGGGAGCTGTTTTTT. Translated, it gives CASSQAELAGGELFF.